This T cell receptor beta chain stems from a study of shared clonotypes between healthy human individuals. The germline CDR1 and CDR2 sequences are SGHVS and FNYEAQ. There are 15 residues in the CDR3. Trimming at V came to 4 bases and at J to 0 bases, leaving 5 bases not matched to a gene. As defined, naive CD8 cells were CD45RO-negative and positively selected for CCR7, with terminally differentiated effector memory CD45RA+ cells excluded. Authors' analysis steps: As immunoSEQ supplied junction-only sequences (without quality scores), filtering differed. The repertoire was sequenced with immunoSEQ multiplex PCR; TCRdb's copy has only in-frame clones and lacks some. The V and J calls and the clone size are those of that table, but D and trimming were determined from the DNA. This sample carries roughly 2,000,000 clones, approximately 92% of them seen once, and the ten largest clones take about 1.7%.

The rearrangement joins TRBV7-6 to TRBJ1-1; 7 positions match TRBD1. The source is a man aged 18-30 years in good health. Some clones in this sample may be carry-over from other donors' samples. Sequencing input: naive CD8+ T cells from PBMCs. CDR3: CASSSKQGLNTEAFF. CDR3 DNA: TGTGCCAGCAGCTCGAAACAGGGGTTGAACACTGAAGCTTTCTTT.